This T cell receptor (beta chain) was sequenced during a study of blood T cell repertoires in COVID-19. For the study at large: The origin of the acute and convalescent COVID-19 samples was the United States, Italy and Spain.

Participants' own reports of clinical history determined their cohort assignment. Measured with immunoSEQ multiplex PCR; TCRdb has only the in-frame clones, and not every one. The data hold more than 350,000 clones, with 85% to 90% observed a single time. Germline V gene sequence: CDR1 SGDLS, CDR2 YYNGEE. J lost 9 bases, V lost 4 bases, and 4 bases had no gene match. The CDR3 has 13 residues. Sample: PBMCs or T cells enriched from blood (not recorded which). The clonotype comes from a man aged 18 to 30 who had recovered from COVID-19. The V gene is TRBV9, the J gene TRBJ1-6, with 7 bases identical to TRBD1. In nucleotides, the CDR3 is TGTGCCAGCAGCCAGACAGGGACTTCACCCCTCCACTTT. It translates to CASSQTGTSPLHF.